Listed below are T cell receptor beta chains from one sample, sequenced in a study of T cell responses to AZD1222 COVID-19 vaccine. Generated by immunoSEQ multiplex PCR, the TCRdb table keeps only in-frame clones and is missing some. The table includes nearly 110,000 clones, roughly 90% detected once. The sample in question was peripheral blood, obtained on day 0 of AZD1222 vaccination. The receptors here all came from an adult in good health. The CDR3 runs from the conserved cysteine through the conserved F or W. D genes are given only for firm matches. Clone size is not always given. Where it is, it says once, few, many or a class for expanded clones.

15	-	TRBV5-1	-	TRBJ2-5	CASSRGRGLKETQYF	TGCGCCAGCAGCCGGGGCAGGGGCCTCAAAGAGACCCAGTACTTC
14	-	TRBV19	-	TRBJ1-2	CASVNLGINYGYTF	TGTGCCAGCGTAAACCTCGGGATTAACTATGGCTACACCTTC
13	TRBD1	TRBV30	-	TRBJ1-1	CAWSGTANTEAFF	TGTGCCTGGAGCGGGACAGCCAACACTGAAGCTTTCTTT
14	-	TRBV5-1	-	TRBJ1-1	CASSLRGLNTEAFF	TGCGCCAGCAGCTTGAGGGGATTGAACACTGAAGCTTTCTTT
14	-	TRBV5-5	-	TRBJ1-5	CASSYQPTDQPQHF	TGTGCCAGCAGCTATCAACCCACCGATCAGCCCCAGCATTTT
15	-	TRBV6-4	-	TRBJ2-1	CASSDSGAGRDEQFF	TGTGCCAGCAGTGACTCGGGGGCAGGTAGGGATGAGCAGTTCTTC
16	-	TRBV19	-	TRBJ1-5	CASSRKTANGNQPQHF	TGTGCCAGTAGTCGTAAGACAGCGAACGGCAATCAGCCCCAGCATTTT
18	TRBD1	TRBV27	-	TRBJ2-7	CASSLSVGDPDRGQEQYF	TGTGCCAGCAGTTTATCGGTCGGGGACCCGGACAGGGGGCAAGAGCAGTACTTC
13	TRBD2	TRBV18	-	TRBJ2-1	CASSPPGLAAEFF	TGTGCCAGCTCACCACCGGGACTAGCGGCCGAGTTCTTC
16	TRBD2	TRBV19	-	TRBJ2-7	CASSRDTSGSLYEQYF	TGTGCCAGTAGTAGGGATACTAGCGGGAGTTTGTACGAGCAGTACTTC
13	-	TRBV29-1	-	TRBJ1-1	CSGWGAQYTEAFF	TGCAGCGGCTGGGGGGCACAGTACACTGAAGCTTTCTTT
15	-	TRBV4-1	-	TRBJ1-6	CASSPAGTPSSPLHF	TGCGCCAGCAGCCCGGCCGGGACACCAAGTTCACCCCTCCACTTT
14	-	TRBV6-2/TRBV6-3	-	TRBJ2-1	CASSQRGALNEQFF	TGTGCCAGCAGTCAACGGGGGGCCCTGAATGAGCAGTTCTTC
14	-	TRBV3-1/TRBV3-2	-	TRBJ1-6	CASSQDLAASPLHF	TGTGCCAGCAGCCAAGACTTAGCAGCGTCACCCCTCCACTTT
17	TRBD2	TRBV4-2	-	TRBJ2-1	CASSLETGTSGGNEQFF	TGTGCCAGCAGCCTCGAGACGGGGACTAGCGGAGGGAATGAGCAGTTCTTC
13	-	TRBV7-8	-	TRBJ2-3	CASSFAGGDTQYF	TGTGCCAGCAGCTTCGCGGGCGGAGATACGCAGTATTTT
15	-	TRBV18	-	TRBJ2-1	CASSPLAVHSNEQFF	TGTGCCAGCTCACCATTAGCGGTCCATAGCAATGAGCAGTTCTTC
14	-	TRBV11-2	-	TRBJ1-1	CASSFGRGITEAFF	TGTGCCAGCAGCTTTGGTCGGGGAATAACTGAAGCTTTCTTT
15	-	TRBV4-1	-	TRBJ1-4	CASSILLAPNEKLFF	TGCGCCAGCAGCATCCTCCTAGCCCCTAATGAAAAACTGTTTTTT
12	-	TRBV10-1	-	TRBJ2-1	CASSESSLEQFF	TGCGCCAGCAGTGAGTCATCCCTTGAGCAGTTCTTC
13	-	TRBV6-2/TRBV6-3	-	TRBJ1-2	CASSGWGQYGYTF	TGTGCCAGCAGTGGTTGGGGCCAGTATGGCTACACCTTC
14	TRBD1	TRBV2	-	TRBJ1-5	CASSPGQGHQPQHF	TGTGCCAGCAGTCCGGGACAGGGTCATCAGCCCCAGCATTTT
13	TRBD2	TRBV6-5	-	TRBJ2-2	CASNPSGIGELFF	TGTGCCAGCAACCCTAGCGGGATCGGGGAGCTGTTTTTT
11	-	TRBV11-2	-	TRBJ1-6	CASTPSKHLHF	TGTGCCAGCACCCCGAGTAAGCACCTACACTTT
15	TRBD2	TRBV27	-	TRBJ2-2	CASSPGLGGAGELFF	TGTGCCAGCAGTCCGGGACTAGGAGGTGCCGGGGAGCTGTTTTTT
14	TRBD2	TRBV5-1	-	TRBJ2-7	CASTLAGGSYEQYF	TGCGCCAGCACACTAGCGGGAGGTTCCTACGAGCAGTACTTC
14	TRBD1	TRBV28	-	TRBJ1-4	CASSGGQLNEKLFF	TGTGCCAGCAGTGGGGGACAGCTTAATGAAAAACTGTTTTTT
16	-	TRBV19	-	TRBJ2-3	CASSIDWGGQADTQYF	TGTGCCAGTAGTATAGATTGGGGGGGCCAGGCAGATACGCAGTATTTT
14	TRBD1	TRBV6-1	few	TRBJ1-5	CASSEVTGAQPQHF	TGTGCCAGCAGTGAAGTAACAGGGGCTCAGCCCCAGCATTTT
12	-	TRBV6-6	-	TRBJ2-3	CASSGGAGTQYF	TGTGCCAGCAGTGGGGGGGCAGGGACGCAGTATTTT
17	TRBD2	TRBV3-1/TRBV3-2	once	TRBJ2-3	CASSRLAGVISTDTQYF	TGTGCCAGCAGCAGACTAGCGGGAGTTATTAGTACAGATACGCAGTATTTT
14	TRBD2	TRBV7-2	few	TRBJ2-1	CASSRSGRAHEQFF	TGTGCCAGCTCCCGGAGCGGGAGGGCCCATGAGCAGTTCTTC
14	TRBD1	TRBV19	once	TRBJ2-7	CASTRRQGAYEQYF	TGTGCCAGTACAAGACGACAGGGCGCCTACGAGCAGTACTTC
13	-	TRBV2	few	TRBJ2-1	CATGRQGGNEQFF	TGTGCCACGGGCCGACAGGGAGGCAATGAGCAGTTCTTC
15	-	TRBV3-1/TRBV3-2	-	TRBJ1-5	CASSQEVTRNQPQHF	TGTGCCAGCAGCCAAGAAGTAACTCGTAATCAGCCCCAGCATTTT
12	TRBD2	TRBV28	-	TRBJ2-7	CASSLGGGKQYF	TGTGCCAGCAGCCTCGGGGGGGGCAAGCAGTACTTC
17	TRBD1	TRBV19	-	TRBJ1-3	CASSISKGQISGNTIYF	TGTGCCAGTAGTATATCGAAGGGACAGATCTCTGGAAACACCATATATTTT
16	-	TRBV5-4	-	TRBJ1-2	CASSSPTLGASYGYTF	TGTGCCAGCAGCTCCCCCACCTTGGGGGCGAGCTATGGCTACACCTTC
14	-	TRBV6-5	-	TRBJ1-3	CASSNRASGNTIYF	TGTGCCAGCAGTAACAGGGCCTCTGGAAACACCATATATTTT
12	-	TRBV30	-	TRBJ1-5	CAWRIGDQPQHF	TGTGCCTGGAGGATAGGGGATCAGCCCCAGCATTTT
15	-	TRBV18	-	TRBJ1-2	CASSPTQGTSYGYTF	TGTGCCAGCTCACCAACCCAGGGGACCTCCTATGGCTACACCTTC
15	TRBD2	TRBV19	-	TRBJ2-7	CASSGLASGTYEQYF	TGTGCCAGTAGCGGGTTGGCTAGCGGTACCTACGAGCAGTACTTC
15	-	TRBV7-9	few	TRBJ2-3	CASTWSRTSTDTQYF	TGTGCCAGCACGTGGAGCAGGACTAGCACAGATACGCAGTATTTT
14	-	TRBV6-4	-	TRBJ2-1	CASGSGSTYNEQFF	TGTGCCAGCGGCTCAGGGTCTACCTACAATGAGCAGTTCTTC
14	-	TRBV5-1	-	TRBJ1-1	CASSLMGPNTEAFF	TGCGCCAGCAGCTTGATGGGACCGAACACTGAAGCTTTCTTT
14	TRBD1	TRBV18	-	TRBJ1-1	CASSPGQGETEAFF	TGTGCCAGCTCACCGGGACAGGGAGAAACTGAAGCTTTCTTT
15	TRBD1	TRBV5-1	-	TRBJ2-7	CASSLGTGGGGEQYF	TGCGCCAGCAGCCTTGGGACAGGGGGCGGGGGAGAGCAGTACTTC
18	TRBD2	TRBV28	-	TRBJ2-5	CASSLGVASGNIGETQYF	TGTGCCAGCAGTTTAGGGGTGGCTAGCGGGAATATAGGAGAGACCCAGTACTTC
15	TRBD1	TRBV10-2	-	TRBJ1-4	CASRGRTGGREKLFF	TGCGCCAGCAGAGGCAGGACAGGGGGCCGAGAAAAACTGTTTTTT